The clone carrying this T cell receptor (beta chain) was observed a single time. The antigen is not known. The V and J ends lost 4 bases and 2 bases respectively, with 12 bases between them. Germline loops: CDR1 MGHRA, CDR2 YSYEKL. CDR3 length equals 15 residues. Focal radiation was given together with CTLA-4 blockade (ipilimumab) to patients with chemo-refractory metastatic non-small-cell lung cancer. The data are from a study of radiotherapy plus CTLA-4 blockade in lung cancer. Across the whole study: For about 18% of patients, objective responses occurred, and about 34% had disease control.

TCRdb's table, derived via immunoSEQ multiplex PCR, lists solely in-frame clones and lacks some. The sample has 75,000 to 100,000 clones, about 90% seen once. General observations from the study: Following radiotherapy plus ipilimumab, tumor-derived TCR clones expanded in the blood.

The rearrangement links TRBV4-1 to TRBJ2-1, with D perhaps TRBD2 (6 bases). Sequences were derived from peripheral blood, sampled from a patient treated with radiotherapy plus ipilimumab. This TCR was sampled from a human donor with non-small cell lung cancer that progressed on radiotherapy plus ipilimumab. CDR3 in amino acids: CASSRGLTPYNEQFF. As DNA, the CDR3 is TGCGCCAGCAGCCGGGGACTGACTCCCTACAATGAGCAGTTCTTC.